A single TCR beta chain is shown here with its context. cDNA came from 0.5 to 1 ug RNA primed by random hexamers. Across 54 Vbeta and 13 Jbeta, immunoSEQ multiplex PCR amplified TCR beta CDR3. One entry per CDR3 protein, called by TCRdb with MiXCR from the immunoSEQ multiplex PCR reads. The profile shows 100,000 to 150,000 distinct CDR3 sequences, over 85% of them singletons. The record originates from a study of CD8 T cells in Susac syndrome. The T cells that were sequenced for TCR beta were CD8+ and CD4+ cells from blood. In contrast to the negatively isolated CD8+ and CD4+ T cells, TEMRA cells were FACS-enriched. Germline CDR1 is SQVTM and CDR2 is ANQGSEA. The V and J ends lost 1 base and 0 bases respectively, with 11 bases between them. The CDR3 extends over 15 amino acids.

This clonotype was obtained from a human donor with multiple sclerosis. The rearrangement joins TRBV29-1 to TRBJ2-3, with TRBD1 as a possible D gene (5 bases). Material: CD8+ T cells from PBMCs. CDR3 coding DNA: TGCAGCGTTGAAGGGGGCCAGGGAAGCACAGATACGCAGTATTTT. Its translation is CSVEGGQGSTDTQYF.